The following is a T cell receptor (beta chain) sequence with its context. Its antigen is still unknown. Within one base of it there is no much larger clone, and no base qualities were kept. The immunoSEQ Assay, a bias-controlled multiplex PCR, was used to amplify TCRbeta CDR3 regions from genomic DNA. As for the authors' bioinformatics: The number of nucleated cells in each sample was estimated from the amplification of reference gene primers within the assay. To quantify the absolute abundance of each unique TCRbeta CDR3 rearrangement, sequence reads were collapsed and filtered. For each sample, productive Simpson clonality was calculated by taking the square root of Simpson's diversity index across productive rearrangements. TCRdb provides this immuneACCESS table in a form limited to in-frame rearrangements. Some clones are lacking; in checked studies, under half of them reflect an unresolved V gene, and why the rest are absent is not known. The V and J calls and clone size are taken from that table; D and trimming were inferred from the DNA. This sample holds about 54,000 clones; roughly 80% were observed only once. The biggest ten clones account for 5.9% of the sample.

These data originate in a study of blood T cell repertoires in COVID-19 (dated by TCRdb to 2019 to 2021). Broadly, across the study: The collaborator samples originated in the United States, Italy and Spain and spanned the acute and convalescent phases of COVID-19. HLA class I and class II types, where available, came from metadata supplied by the sample provider rather than from assay-based typing. The prospective study material was composed of cDNA or gDNA derived from T cells, B-cell-depleted T cells, or PBMCs. Samples came from the ongoing ImmuneRACE study (first 160 participants) plus 1,254 subjects from 6 global collaborators. The repertoires were released in a freely available public database meant as a resource for research on the immune response to SARS-CoV-2. The dataset comprised deeply sampled blood TCRbeta repertoires from subjects exposed to, actively infected with, or recovered from COVID-19. Nearly every sample came with metadata listing a de-identified subject ID, COVID-19 status, age in years and sex.

Based on the germline V gene, the CDR1 and CDR2 sequences are KGHSH and LQKENI. Trimming takes 1 base from V and 2 bases from J, and the germline ends sit 12 bases apart. The CDR3 runs 16 residues from the cysteine to the phenylalanine. The read is trimmed to its CDR3 DNA, 48 bases read in frame from base 1. Collaborating institutions collected whole blood in K2EDTA tubes following their own protocols. Collaborator samples were shipped for TCRbeta analysis as frozen whole blood, isolated PBMCs, or DNA extracted from either sample type. The research as a whole found: How much clinical and demographic metadata was included differed by source and by participant, and the metadata was provided uncurated.

This receptor chain uses TRBV18 and TRBJ2-1; possibly the D gene is TRBD2, per 5 matching bases. This TCR derives from a human donor in a cohort sampled during active or convalescent COVID-19. Sequenced sample: peripheral blood. At the DNA level, the sequence is TGTGCCAGCTCACCACGTACCGGGGAAACCTACAATGAGCAGTTCTTC. It specifies CASSPRTGETYNEQFF.